This T cell receptor beta chain was profiled in a study of molecular identifiers for immune sequencing clone quantification. Study observations and caveats: Clones above 20 RNA copies held over 97% of effector molecules, under 1% in naive cells.

Based on a CD8+CD4-CCR7+CD45RA+ profile, naive CD8 T cells were sorted. Bulk TCR libraries were made with methods that had been previously described and with listed TCR primers. TCRdb called the PCR reads again in MiXCR, with one record for every CDR3 protein. The sample holds 400,000 to 600,000 distinct CDR3 sequences, less than 30% seen once. This clonotype was observed many times. Its antigen remains unidentified. The length of the CDR3 is 12 residues. Germline V gene sequence: CDR1 MNHEY, CDR2 SVGAGI. V lost 2 bases to trimming and J lost 14 bases, with 13 bases between them. Sample: naive CD8+ T cells from blood, with Jurkat cell RNA spiked in. Described subset: FACS-sorted CD8+CD4-CCR7+CD45RA+ naive T cells. This TCR was sampled from a human donor in good health. Some libraries in this study had Jurkat cell RNA spiked in. The chain joins TRBV6-5 to TRBJ2-1; possible D gene TRBD1, 6 bases. CDR3 loop: CASSYGGQMEFF. The CDR3 nucleotides are TGTGCCAGCAGTTACGGGGGACAAATGGAGTTCTTC.